The T cell receptor beta chain under discussion was sequenced for a study of T cell clonality in common variable immunodeficiency (dated by TCRdb to 2013 to 2016). Points the paper makes about the study in general: CVID TCRbeta sequences were reported to have fewer deletions and N-nucleotide insertions and to lack highly modified clones with 13 or more V deletions. CVID subjects shared fewer TCRbeta clones with each other than healthy controls did (p < 0.0001). Even though DNA input was equal, the average per sample came to about 81,820 unique sequences for controls compared with 25,000 to 35,000 for CVID samples. TCRbeta clonality was higher in CVID subjects than in healthy controls (t-test p = 0.018), and the increase was most characteristic of about a third of subjects. Correlations between repertoire features and clinical complications were limited by patient heterogeneity within the CVID cohort. The authors noted that sequencing repertoires of T cell subpopulations would be needed to clarify what caused the increased clonality in CVID.

For sequencing, equivalent amounts of genomic DNA were input from CVID and control samples. For every sample, a 60 bp segment covering the rearranged TCRbeta CDR3 region was amplified and then sequenced. TCRbeta amplification used the immunoSEQ assay, a bias-corrected multiplex PCR with high-throughput sequencing. The authors processed their data as follows. Each unique nucleotide sequence was treated as a clone and annotated with V, D and J genes, copy number and frequency. Sequences were labeled productive if in frame, and non-productive if out of frame or containing stop codons. As previously described, clonality was computed from Shannon's entropy. The predicted amino acid sequences of productive clones were used to derive the mean CDR3 Kyte-Doolittle hydropathy. Hierarchical clustering of scaled V gene usage was performed with the R hclust function using Manhattan distance and complete linkage. Sharing of clones by CDR3 amino acid sequence was evaluated through resampling of 12 repertoires per group over 100 rounds. Repertoires were searched for 65 to 75 published EBV-specific and 200 to 300 published CMV-specific TCRbeta sequences. After a couple of CVID samples that produced fewer than 10,000 sequences were dropped from the analysis, around 41 CVID repertoires remained. TCRdb carries this immuneACCESS record with in-frame sequences only. Its versions omit some clonotypes, under half of them owing to an unresolved V gene in the studies checked, with the rest unexplained. V and J calls and clone size are given by that table; D and trimming were obtained from the DNA. With about 52,000 clones recorded, this sample contains no clone counted only once. The top ten hold more than 1.5% of the sample.

Most CVID patients and most healthy controls were of Caucasian heritage. Heparinized peripheral whole blood samples of about 5 to 9 ml were collected from each donor. TCRbeta CDR3 repertoires were sequenced from genomic DNA of adults with common variable immune deficiency (CVID) and healthy adult controls. The control group comprised some 22 healthy adult volunteers, about twelve female and around ten male, aged roughly 20 to 75 years with a mean age of around 35. Diluted blood was density-centrifuged over Hypaque 1077 or Ficoll-Paque to isolate peripheral blood mononuclear cells. Genomic DNA was obtained from unsorted mononuclear cells using either Qiagen column purification or a centrifugation-based method. A remark on this clone: It has no known antigen specificity. The read ends 3 residues early relative to the CDR3; the germline J gene fills the gap.

The germline V gene yields SGHVS for CDR1 and FQNEAQ for CDR2. The trim is 1 base for V and 4 bases for J, with a gap of 14 bases between the germline ends. Its CDR3 holds 16 amino acids, cysteine through phenylalanine. Part of the CDR3 DNA is given, 39 bases translated from base 1. Sequenced material: peripheral blood mononuclear cells. The chain uses TRBV7-8 and TRBJ1-3; matching of 5 bases hints at TRBD1 as the D gene. This TCR was recovered from a person aged 18 to 75 in good health. This receptor carries the CDR3 CASSLGGMSFGNTIYF. Partial CDR3 DNA: TGTGCCAGCAGCTTAGGGGGCATGAGTTTCGGAAACACC.